These 14 T cell receptor beta chains were all obtained from the same sample, sequenced in a study of blood T cells in healthy people across ages. Using a J-beta primer mix together with a sample-barcoded 5' primer, a second PCR was run for roughly 6 to 12 cycles. TCRdb re-called the 5' RACE reads through MiXCR, storing one row per CDR3 protein. Of 850,000 to 1,000,000 distinct CDR3 sequences listed, roughly half are singletons. What was sequenced was blood. The source of these receptors is an older woman in good health.

The chain links TRBV7-9 to TRBJ2-7; D is perhaps TRBD2 (5 bases). This CDR3 has 15 amino acids. V dropped 1 base and J dropped 2 bases, with 12 bases sitting between them. The germline V gene has CDR1 SEHNR and CDR2 FQNEAQ (reference sequence). CDR3 loop: CASSLVGGRAYEQYF. The CDR3 nucleotides read TGTGCCAGCAGCTTAGTTGGAGGAAGGGCCTACGAGCAGTACTTC.

The V gene is TRBV4-2, the J gene TRBJ2-1; D unclear. The CDR3 runs 14 residues. Germline V gene lookup returns CDR1 LGHNA and CDR2 YNFKEQ. CDR3: CAAELRPRPYEQFF. The CDR3 bases are TGTGCTGCAGAGCTCCGCCCGCGACCTTATGAGCAGTTCTTC.

The genes are TRBV10-3 and TRBJ2-1, with TRBD2 matching over 9 bases. CDR3 length equals 15 residues. Unmatched junction bases numbered 9, after V lost 4 bases and J lost 8 bases. Germline V gene data show CDR1 as ENHRY and CDR2 as SYGVKD. The CDR3 loop is CAISAAGGRDHEQFF. Here the CDR3 DNA reads TGTGCCATCAGTGCTGCGGGGGGGCGCGACCATGAGCAGTTCTTC.

The V call is TRBV25-1, the J call TRBJ2-6, with no clear D. The CDR3 loop spans 14 amino acids. Per the germline V gene, CDR1 is MGHDK and CDR2 is SYGVNS. V dropped 2 bases and J dropped 2 bases, with 4 bases sitting between them. The CDR3 bases are TGTGCCAGCAGTGAAAAGACTGGGGCCAACGTCCTGACTTTC. This sequence encodes CASSEKTGANVLTF.

This clonotype was seen just once. This chain connects TRBV14 to TRBJ2-5, with TRBD1 matching over 9 bases. The CDR3 runs 15 residues. V lost 5 bases, J lost 2 bases, and 6 bases stayed unmatched. The germline gives CDR1 SGHDN, CDR2 FVKESK. The CDR3 bases are TGTGCCAGCAGCTGCAACAGGGGGCGACAAGAGACCCAGTACTTC. Protein product: CASSCNRGRQETQYF.

This chain joins TRBV6-1 and TRBJ2-5; possible D gene TRBD1, 5 bases. Trimming removed 6 bases at V and 2 bases at J, with 22 bases between. This CDR3 is 17 amino acids long. Germline CDR1 reads MNHNS; CDR2 reads SASEGT. The CDR3 region is CASSGARLPRTQETQYF. Written as DNA, the CDR3 is TGTGCCAGCAGCGGCGCCCGGCTCCCGAGGACACAAGAGACCCAGTACTTC.

This clonotype was recorded a few times. The chain is built from TRBV4-2 and TRBJ2-7, with D tentatively TRBD1 (6 bases). CDR1 is LGHNA and CDR2 is YNFKEQ in the germline V gene. The CDR3 covers 17 residues. Trimming removed 0 bases from V and 4 bases from J, with 19 bases in between. The CDR3, as DNA: TGTGCCAGCAGCCAAGATCCCCCAGGGGCCGAGGATTACGAGCAGTACTTC. The encoded protein is CASSQDPPGAEDYEQYF.

The chain recombines TRBV7-2 with TRBJ1-3, with D possibly TRBD1 on 6 matching bases. The CDR3 spans 16 residues. Trimming left V 5 bases short and J 0 bases short, with 14 bases between. Germline CDR1 SGHTA, CDR2 FQGNSA. The CDR3 reads CASSPGQPSSGNTIYF. In nucleotides, the CDR3 is TGTGCCAGCAGCCCCGGACAGCCAAGCTCTGGAAACACCATATATTTT.

At least ten counts were recorded for this clonotype. This rearrangement joins TRBV28 to TRBJ2-7; 7 bases map to TRBD1. The trim removed 7 bases at V and 3 bases at J, leaving 6 bases unmatched. CDR1 is MDHEN, CDR2 SYDVKM, per germline. CDR3 size: 13 residues. The CDR3 nucleotides are TGTGCCAGCACATCCCAGGGGGACTACGAGCAGTACTTC. This codes for CASTSQGDYEQYF.

The chain uses TRBV18 and TRBJ2-7; D uncertain. Germline CDR1 is KGHSH and CDR2 is LQKENI. V lost 3 bases to trimming and J lost 3 bases, with 6 bases between them. There are 12 residues in the CDR3. The CDR3 DNA sequence: TGTGCCAGCTCACCTAACAACTACGAGCAGTACTTC. Translated: CASSPNNYEQYF.

In this sample, this clonotype turned up a few times. This chain connects TRBV6-2 or TRBV6-3 to TRBJ2-3; the match to TRBD1 covers 8 bases. CDR1 and CDR2 (germline): MNHEY, SVGEGT. V shed 2 bases and J 0 bases; nucleotides not matched to a gene: 7. This CDR3 spans 17 amino acids. In nucleotides, the CDR3 is TGTGCCAGCAGTTACCATCGTGGACAGGGTAGCACAGATACGCAGTATTTT. It is translated as CASSYHRGQGSTDTQYF.

The V call is TRBV3-1, the J call TRBJ1-2, with a weak D call TRBD1 (6 bases). V was trimmed by 1 base and J by 2 bases, leaving 8 bases between them. There are 14 residues in the CDR3. CDR1 LGHDT and CDR2 YNNKEL come from the germline V gene (reference sequence). CDR3 protein: CASSQGQVNYGYTF. The CDR3 nucleotides read TGTGCCAGCAGCCAAGGACAGGTGAACTATGGCTACACCTTC.

The sample holds one count of this clonotype. The chain joins TRBV5-1 to TRBJ2-1; 8 bases match TRBD2. V gave up 4 bases and J gave up 2 bases; unmatched junction bases: 8. CDR3 length equals 16 residues. Germline V gives CDR1 SGHRS, CDR2 YFSETQ. The CDR3 is CASSPPGLDAYNEQFF. For the CDR3, the DNA is TGCGCCAGCAGCCCCCCGGGACTAGATGCCTACAATGAGCAGTTCTTC.

There are a few counts of this clonotype. The V call is TRBV12-3 or TRBV12-4, the J call TRBJ2-6; D gene unclear. The CDR3 length is 15 residues. Trimming left V 3 bases short and J 0 bases short, with 6 bases between. In DNA form, the CDR3 reads TGTGCCAGCAGTTTCTACAGCTCTGGGGCCAACGTCCTGACTTTC. It encodes CASSFYSSGANVLTF.